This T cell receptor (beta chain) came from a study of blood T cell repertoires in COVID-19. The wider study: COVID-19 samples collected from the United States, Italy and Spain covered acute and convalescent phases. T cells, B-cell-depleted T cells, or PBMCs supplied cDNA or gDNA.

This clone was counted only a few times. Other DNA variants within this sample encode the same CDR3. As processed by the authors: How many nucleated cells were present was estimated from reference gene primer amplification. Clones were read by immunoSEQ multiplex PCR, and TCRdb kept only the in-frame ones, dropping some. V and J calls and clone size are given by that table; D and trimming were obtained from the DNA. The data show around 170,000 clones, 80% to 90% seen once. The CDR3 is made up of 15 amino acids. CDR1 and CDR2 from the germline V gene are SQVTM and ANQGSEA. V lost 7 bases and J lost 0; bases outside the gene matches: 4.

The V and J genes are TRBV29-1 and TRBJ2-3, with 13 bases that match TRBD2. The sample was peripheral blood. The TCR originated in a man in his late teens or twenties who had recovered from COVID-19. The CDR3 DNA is TGCAGCGCCGGGACTAGCGGGACTAGCACAGATACGCAGTATTTT. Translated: CSAGTSGTSTDTQYF.